This T cell receptor (beta chain) was documented in a study of post-analysis software for immune sequencing data. Study overall: Multiple sclerosis in the patients followed relapsing-remitting, secondary progressive and progressive-relapsing courses.

The TCR beta cDNA libraries carried unique molecular identifiers. With roughly 0.95 to 11 million T cells as the source, hundreds of thousands of cDNA molecules resulted. TCRdb analysed the PCR reads with MiXCR anew, one entry per CDR3 protein. The data show about 200,000 distinct CDR3 sequences, about 30% seen once. Germline lookup yields CDR1 SGHVS and CDR2 FQNEAQ. The V and J ends lost 5 bases and 1 base respectively, with 9 bases between them. The CDR3 sequence is 13 residues long. Overall study results and limits: Normalized Chao1 diversity was significantly reduced in patients versus controls. By F measure, strong co-clustering occurred among samples prepared in the same batch. Among four or five TRBV segments more frequent in patients than controls were TRBV5-6, TRBV5-1 and TRBV20-1.

Ten or more counts support this clonotype. Its target is not known. The origin of this receptor is a girl aged 2-17 years with multiple sclerosis. The source material was blood. This chain joins TRBV7-8 and TRBJ2-7; D is uncertain. The CDR3 DNA reads as TGTGCCAGCAGCCCCAGTCTTTCCTACGAGCAGTACTTC. The encoded protein is CASSPSLSYEQYF.